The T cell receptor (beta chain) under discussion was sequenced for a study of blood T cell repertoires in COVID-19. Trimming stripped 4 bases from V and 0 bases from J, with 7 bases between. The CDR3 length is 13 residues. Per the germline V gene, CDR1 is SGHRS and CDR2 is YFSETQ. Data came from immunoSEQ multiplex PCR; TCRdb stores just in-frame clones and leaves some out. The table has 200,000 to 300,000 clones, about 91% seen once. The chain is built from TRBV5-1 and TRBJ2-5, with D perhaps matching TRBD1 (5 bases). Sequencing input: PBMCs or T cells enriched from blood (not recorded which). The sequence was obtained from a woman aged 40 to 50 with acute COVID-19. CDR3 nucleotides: TGCGCCAGCAGCCCGGACAACCAAGAGACCCAGTACTTC. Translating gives CASSPDNQETQYF.